This T cell receptor beta chain was identified during a study of cytomegalovirus exposure and HLA in healthy donors. Here immunoSEQ multiplex PCR was the method, and the copy in TCRdb shows in-frame clones only, minus some. The table lists under 200,000 clones, under 90% of them singletons. This clone has only one observation. This CDR3 region has 17 residues. Germline V lookup: CDR1 SGHRS, CDR2 YFSETQ. V shed 0 bases and J shed 0 bases, with 13 bases lying between them. The material sequenced was PBMCs. The clonotype was recovered from a woman aged 18-35 years in good health and CMV-seropositive. The chain couples TRBV5-1 to TRBJ2-1, with D possibly TRBD2 on 5 matching bases. The CDR3 nucleotides read TGCGCCAGCAGCTTGGGGCGGGTTGCAAGCTCCTACAATGAGCAGTTCTTC. Translating gives CASSLGRVASSYNEQFF.